This TCR beta chain was recovered during a study of metastatic and nonmetastatic thyroid tumors. Study information: Repertoires of blood and of tissue (tumor or nodule) from malignant and benign thyroid patients were compared.

Study-level points and caveats: As reported, TCR beta diversity in blood and tumor was significantly higher in malignant thyroid tumors than in benign nodules.

This CDR3 is 13 amino acids long. The germline CDR1 and CDR2 sequences are SEHNR and FQNEAQ (reference sequence). The V end was cut by 5 bases, the J end by 2 bases, with 10 bases between. Study processing details: To classify distant metastasis in papillary thyroid cancer, a model was built from CDR3 differences across clinicopathological groups. TCRdb called clones again from the PCR reads with MiXCR. The V and J calls, along with clone size, are taken from TCRdb and not from the paper's own processing. This sample has tens of thousands of clones; approximately 12% occur once, and the top ten carry around 8.8%. Among the patients, none had received any treatment before thyroid surgery. This clone has a count of ten or more. Antigen: not known.

Sequencing was carried out using tumor tissue. The clonotype comes from a female donor with papillary thyroid cancer or a benign thyroid nodule (not recorded which). Some clones in this sample may be carry-over from other donors' samples. The chain combines TRBV7-9 with TRBJ2-7; D might be TRBD2 (5 bases). The CDR3 DNA reads as TGTGCCAGCAGCGTACCGGGAACCTACGAGCAGTACTTC. Its protein is CASSVPGTYEQYF.